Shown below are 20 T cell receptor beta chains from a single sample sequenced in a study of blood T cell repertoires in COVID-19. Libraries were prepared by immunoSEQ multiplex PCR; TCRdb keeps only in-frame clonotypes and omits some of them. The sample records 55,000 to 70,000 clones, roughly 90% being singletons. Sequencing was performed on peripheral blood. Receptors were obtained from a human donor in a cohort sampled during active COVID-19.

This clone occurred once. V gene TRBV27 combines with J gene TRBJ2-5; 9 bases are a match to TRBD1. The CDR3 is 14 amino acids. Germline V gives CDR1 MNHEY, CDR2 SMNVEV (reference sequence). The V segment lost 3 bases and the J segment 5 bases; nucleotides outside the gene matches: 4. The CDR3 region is CASSFNRGRETQYF. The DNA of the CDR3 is TGTGCCAGCAGTTTTAACAGGGGGCGCGAGACCCAGTACTTC.

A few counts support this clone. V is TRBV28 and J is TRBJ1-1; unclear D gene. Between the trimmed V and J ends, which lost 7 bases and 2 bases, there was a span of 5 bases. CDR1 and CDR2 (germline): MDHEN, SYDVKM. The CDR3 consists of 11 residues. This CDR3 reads CASIYNTEAFF. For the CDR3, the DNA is TGTGCCAGCATCTACAACACTGAAGCTTTCTTT.

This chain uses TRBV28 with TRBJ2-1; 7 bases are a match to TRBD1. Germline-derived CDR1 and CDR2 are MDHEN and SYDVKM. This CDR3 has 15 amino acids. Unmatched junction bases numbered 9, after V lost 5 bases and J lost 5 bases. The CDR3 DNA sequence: TGTGCCAGCAGTGCGACAGGGTTAGTGAACAATGAGCAGTTCTTC. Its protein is CASSATGLVNNEQFF.

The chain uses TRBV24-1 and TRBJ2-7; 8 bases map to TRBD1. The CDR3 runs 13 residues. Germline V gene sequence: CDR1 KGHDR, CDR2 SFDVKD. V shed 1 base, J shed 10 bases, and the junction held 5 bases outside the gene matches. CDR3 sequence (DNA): TGTGCCACCAGTGATTTAGGACAGGGAGTTCAGTACTTC. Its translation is CATSDLGQGVQYF.

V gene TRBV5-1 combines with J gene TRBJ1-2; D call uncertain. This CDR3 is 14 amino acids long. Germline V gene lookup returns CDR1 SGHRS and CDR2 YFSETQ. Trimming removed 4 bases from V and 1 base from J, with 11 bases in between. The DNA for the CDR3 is TGCGCCAGCAGCCCCCACAACAGTAACTATGGCTACACCTTC. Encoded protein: CASSPHNSNYGYTF.

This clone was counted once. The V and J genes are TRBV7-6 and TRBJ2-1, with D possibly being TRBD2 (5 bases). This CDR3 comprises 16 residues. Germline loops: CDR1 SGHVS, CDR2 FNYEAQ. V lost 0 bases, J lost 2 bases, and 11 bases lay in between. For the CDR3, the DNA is TGTGCCAGCAGCTTAGCGGGTACCGGGACCTACAATGAGCAGTTCTTC. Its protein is CASSLAGTGTYNEQFF.

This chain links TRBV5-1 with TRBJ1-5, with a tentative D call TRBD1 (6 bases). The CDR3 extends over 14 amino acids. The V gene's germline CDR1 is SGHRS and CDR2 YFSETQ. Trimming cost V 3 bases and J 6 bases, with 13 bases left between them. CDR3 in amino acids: CASSSDGGSQPQHF. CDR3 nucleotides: TGCGCCAGCAGCTCGGATGGGGGCAGTCAGCCCCAGCATTTT. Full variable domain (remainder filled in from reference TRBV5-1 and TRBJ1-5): KAGVTQTPRYLIKTRGQQVTLSCSPISGHRSVSWYQQTPGQGLQFLFEYFSETQRNKGNFPGRFSGRQFSNSRSEMNVSTLELGDSALYLCASSSDGGSQPQHFGDGTRLSIL.

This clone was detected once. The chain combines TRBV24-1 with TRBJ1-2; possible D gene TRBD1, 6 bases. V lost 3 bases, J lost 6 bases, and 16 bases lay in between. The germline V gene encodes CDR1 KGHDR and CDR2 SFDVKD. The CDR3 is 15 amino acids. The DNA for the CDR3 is TGTGCCACCAGTGATCCCGGGGGGGCGCGAAATGGCTACACCTTC. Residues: CATSDPGGARNGYTF.

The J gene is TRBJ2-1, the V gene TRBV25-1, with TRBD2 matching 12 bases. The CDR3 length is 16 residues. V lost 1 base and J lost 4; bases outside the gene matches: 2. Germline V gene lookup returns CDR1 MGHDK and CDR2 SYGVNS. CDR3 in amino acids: CASSEFTSGRYNEQFF. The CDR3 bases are TGTGCCAGCAGTGAATTCACTAGCGGGAGGTACAATGAGCAGTTCTTC.

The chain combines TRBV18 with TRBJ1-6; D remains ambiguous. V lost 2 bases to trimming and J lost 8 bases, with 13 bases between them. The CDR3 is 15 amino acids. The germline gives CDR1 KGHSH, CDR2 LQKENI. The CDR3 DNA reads TGTGCCAGCTCACCATCACCAGGTGATTATTCACCCCTCCACTTT. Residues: CASSPSPGDYSPLHF.

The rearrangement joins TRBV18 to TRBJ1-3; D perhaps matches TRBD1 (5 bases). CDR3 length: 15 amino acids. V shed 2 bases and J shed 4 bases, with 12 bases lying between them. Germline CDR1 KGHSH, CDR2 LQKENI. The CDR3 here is CASSPSAQGGNTIYF. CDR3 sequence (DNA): TGTGCCAGCTCACCATCAGCTCAGGGAGGAAACACCATATATTTT.

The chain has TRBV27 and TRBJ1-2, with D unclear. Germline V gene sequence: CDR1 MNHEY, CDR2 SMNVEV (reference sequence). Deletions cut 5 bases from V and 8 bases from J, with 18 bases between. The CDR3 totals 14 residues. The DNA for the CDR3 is TGTGCCAGCAGTCCACAGCTTGGAGGCTACGGCTACACCTTC. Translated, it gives CASSPQLGGYGYTF.

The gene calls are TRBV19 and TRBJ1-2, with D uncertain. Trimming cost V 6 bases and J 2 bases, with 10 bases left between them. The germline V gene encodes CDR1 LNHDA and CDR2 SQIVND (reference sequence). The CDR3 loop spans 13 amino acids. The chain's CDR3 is CASRSQWNYGYTF. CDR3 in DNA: TGTGCCAGTAGGTCACAGTGGAACTATGGCTACACCTTC.

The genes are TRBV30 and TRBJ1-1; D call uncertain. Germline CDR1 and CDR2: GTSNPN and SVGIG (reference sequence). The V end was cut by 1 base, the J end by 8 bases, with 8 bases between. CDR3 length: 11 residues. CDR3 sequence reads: CAWSDRTEAFF. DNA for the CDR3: TGTGCCTGGAGTGACAGAACGGAAGCTTTCTTT.

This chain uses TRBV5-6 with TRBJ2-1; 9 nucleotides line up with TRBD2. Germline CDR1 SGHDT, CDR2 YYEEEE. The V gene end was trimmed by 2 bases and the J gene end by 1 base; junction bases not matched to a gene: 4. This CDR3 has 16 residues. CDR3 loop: CASSLGGRGSYNEQFF. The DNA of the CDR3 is TGTGCCAGCAGCTTAGGCGGGAGGGGGTCCTACAATGAGCAGTTCTTC.

The CDR3 loop is CASRGQGQPNYNEQFF. CDR3 DNA sequence: TGTGCCAGCAGGGGTCAGGGACAGCCGAACTACAATGAGCAGTTCTTC. The rearrangement uses TRBV28 and TRBJ2-1; TRBD1 matches at 7 bases. Trimming took 6 bases from V and 3 from J; bases not matched to a gene: 11. There are 16 residues in the CDR3. The germline V gene has CDR1 MDHEN and CDR2 SYDVKM.

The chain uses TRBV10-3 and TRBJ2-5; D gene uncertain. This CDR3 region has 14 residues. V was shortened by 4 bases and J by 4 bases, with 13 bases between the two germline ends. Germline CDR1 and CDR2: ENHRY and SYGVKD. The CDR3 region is CAISALVPPETQYF. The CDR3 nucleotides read TGTGCCATCAGTGCTCTAGTTCCCCCAGAGACCCAGTACTTC.

The DNA of the CDR3 is TGTGCCAGTAGTTACCAGCGGACCTCCTACGAGCAGTACTTC. Its protein is CASSYQRTSYEQYF. J is TRBJ2-7 and V is TRBV19; D is possibly TRBD2 (5 bases). The CDR3 length is 14 residues. V was trimmed by 5 bases and J by 0 bases, leaving 11 bases between them. Germline lookup yields CDR1 LNHDA and CDR2 SQIVND (reference sequence).

The chain's CDR3 is CASSPVTGEGSPLHF. CDR3 nucleotide sequence: TGTGCCAGCTCACCAGTAACAGGTGAAGGCTCGCCCCTCCACTTT. This sequence joins TRBV18 and TRBJ1-6, with D tentatively TRBD1 (5 bases). The V end was cut by 2 bases, the J end by 13 bases, with 18 bases between. CDR3 length equals 15 residues. From germline, CDR1 is KGHSH and CDR2 LQKENI.

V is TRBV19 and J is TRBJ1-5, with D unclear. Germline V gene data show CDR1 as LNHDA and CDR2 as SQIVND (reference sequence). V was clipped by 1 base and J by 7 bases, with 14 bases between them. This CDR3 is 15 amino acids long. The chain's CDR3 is CASSIGASSGQPQHF. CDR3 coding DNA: TGTGCCAGTAGTATAGGCGCATCCTCGGGGCAGCCCCAGCATTTT.